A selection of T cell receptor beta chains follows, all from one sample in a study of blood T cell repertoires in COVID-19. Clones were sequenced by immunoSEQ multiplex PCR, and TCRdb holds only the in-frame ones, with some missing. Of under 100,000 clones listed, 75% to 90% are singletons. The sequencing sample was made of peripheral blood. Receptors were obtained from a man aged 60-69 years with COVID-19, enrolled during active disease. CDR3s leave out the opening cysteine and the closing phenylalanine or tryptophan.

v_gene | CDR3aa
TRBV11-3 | ASSLVAFPRSYNEQF
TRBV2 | ASRDREGGELF
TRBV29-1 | SVETSGVMTEAF
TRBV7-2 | ASSLTAGTGEGGYT
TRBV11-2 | ASSHGDRGRQF
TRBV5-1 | ASSFTGLTAGTGELF
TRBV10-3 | AIRTRVDETQY
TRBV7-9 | ASSSGPSEAF
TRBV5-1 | ASSLDTAGMDTQY
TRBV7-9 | ASSSTGGNEKLF
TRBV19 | ASSGGWGGKNTGELF
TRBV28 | ASSETGEDGYT
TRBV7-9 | ASSLARGEQF
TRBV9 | ASSVVPDRAIHGYT
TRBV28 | ASSLGQGIYNEQF
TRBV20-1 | SARGAGYT
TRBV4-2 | ASSQSPGLAEGTDTQY
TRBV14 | ASSLYPTENTEAF
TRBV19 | ASSMPGVRQPQH
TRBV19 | ASSKSSRSEQF
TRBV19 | ASSRAYGGEADTQY
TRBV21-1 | ASSIRTSGGRFTDTQY
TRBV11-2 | ASSAQVYNSPLH
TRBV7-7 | ASSPLTGRGNTIY
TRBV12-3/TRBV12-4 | ASRWTPNTEAF
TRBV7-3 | ASSAHLGGGDEQF
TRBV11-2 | ASSLDSGTSDYEQY
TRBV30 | AWSVQSNQPQH
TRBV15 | ATSRAGSYNEQF
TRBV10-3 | AISENQGAGETQY
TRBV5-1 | ASSVSGGGIGETQY
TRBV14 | ASSQVVVAGGEQF
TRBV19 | ASSIGTGDNYGYT
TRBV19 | ASSLDRGNTEAF
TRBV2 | ASRANRGPYEQY
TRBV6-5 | ASRRGYNTEAF
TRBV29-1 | SGARAGGHNEQF
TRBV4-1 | ASSQDSGRATEQF